This entry describes one T cell receptor (beta chain). The sample is drawn from a study of blood T cells in healthy people across ages. The sample providers were healthy Caucasian people from Russia, aged about 6 to 95. The second PCR ran roughly 7 to 12 cycles with a sample-barcoded 5' primer and J-beta primers. One entry per CDR3 protein, called by TCRdb with MiXCR from the 5' RACE reads. This table has 590,000 or so distinct CDR3 sequences, 25% to 35% appearing once. The sequenced material came from blood. The clonotype was recovered from a woman at least 80 years old in good health.

In nucleotides, the CDR3 is TGCGCCAGCAGTACAGGGACCAATTCACCCCTCCACTTT. This codes for CASSTGTNSPLHF. The chain joins TRBV10-2 to TRBJ1-6, with D possibly matching TRBD1 (6 bases). Trimming took 5 bases from V and 7 from J, leaving 9 bases between them. The CDR3 runs to 13 residues. Germline assignment: CDR1 WSHSY and CDR2 SAAADI.